This T cell receptor (beta chain) was retrieved from a study of shared clonotypes between healthy human individuals. Study-level results: A small donor pool kept down the genetic and exposure-history diversity that was represented. What naive subsets generally showed was a larger estimated richness than memory subsets showed. Roughly 5% of naive CD4 clonotypes were common to a handful of donors. The authors expected sequencing depth to affect clonotype sharing among donors.

On this clone: Its cognate antigen is unknown.

Assay used: immunoSEQ multiplex PCR; TCRdb lists only in-frame clones, some missing. Of around 610,000 clones in the sample, roughly 95% are singletons; the top ten hold 0.095% to 0.13%. The naive CD8 subset, CD45RO-negative cells positively selected for CCR7, excluded terminally differentiated effector memory CD45RA+ cells. The sequence was obtained from a young woman in good health. What was sequenced was naive CD8+ T cells sorted from blood.

The CDR3 DNA follows: TGTGCCAGCGCGGGTCGCCTCAGGGGGCTCGGGGCCAACGTCCTGACTTTC. Its translation is CASAGRLRGLGANVLTF. The rearrangement links TRBV28 to TRBJ2-6; 8 bases are shared with TRBD1. Trimming took 8 bases from V and 4 from J; bases not matched to a gene: 13. The CDR3 extends over 17 amino acids. The germline V gene encodes CDR1 MDHEN and CDR2 SYDVKM.